The 9 T cell receptor beta chains below come from one sample, sequenced in a study of shared clonotypes between healthy human individuals. Sequencing was performed with immunoSEQ multiplex PCR; in TCRdb, only in-frame clones are kept and a portion is missing. The sample gives 2 million to 2.5 million clones, over 85% of which show up once; 0.36% is in the top ten. The specimen was naive CD4+ T cells from PBMCs. Subset specified: CD45RA+ positively selected. These receptors came from a man aged 18 to 29 in good health. Some clones in this sample may be carry-over from other donors' samples.

CDR3 in DNA: TGTGCCAGCAGCGGCCCTAGCGTTTTGGGCACAGATACGCAGTATTTT. This encodes CASSGPSVLGTDTQYF. The chain is built from TRBV9 and TRBJ2-3; D is perhaps TRBD2 (6 bases). The length of the CDR3 is 16 residues. In germline, CDR1 is SGDLS, CDR2 YYNGEE. V gave up 3 bases and J gave up 1 base, with 15 bases separating them.

The chain recombines TRBV5-4 with TRBJ2-1; 8 bases are shared with TRBD2. CDR3 length equals 14 residues. V trimming: 6 bases; J trimming: 6 bases; junction bases outside the gene matches: 8. CDR1 SGHNT and CDR2 YYREEE come from the germline V gene (reference sequence). CDR3 loop: CASTLTGTSNEQFF. In nucleotides, the CDR3 is TGTGCCAGCACCTTAACCGGGACTAGCAATGAGCAGTTCTTC. The entire variable domain, with the rest obtained from reference TRBV5-4 and TRBJ2-1, is as follows: ETGVTQSPTHLIKTRGQQVTLRCSSQSGHNTVSWYQQALGQGPQFIFQYYREEENGRGNFPPRFSGLQFPNYSSELNVNALELDDSALYLCASTLTGTSNEQFFGPGTRLTVL.

CDR3 bases: TGTGCCATCAGTGAGGGGACAGCCACCCAACAGTACTTC. Residues: CAISEGTATQQYF. This rearrangement joins TRBV10-3 to TRBJ2-4; the match to TRBD1 covers 7 bases. The CDR3 is made up of 13 amino acids. V dropped 2 bases and J dropped 13; count of bases not matched to a gene: 8. Germline CDR1 ENHRY, CDR2 SYGVKD.

Comments on this clone: The sample holds other DNA sequences that translate to the same CDR3. The V gene is TRBV5-1, the J gene TRBJ2-5, with D hard to call. Trimming removed 0 bases at V and 1 base at J, with 10 bases between. Germline values: CDR1 SGHRS, CDR2 YFSETQ. CDR3 length equals 15 residues. In DNA form, the CDR3 reads TGCGCCAGCAGCTTGGGGGATAGGAGCCAAGAGACCCAGTACTTC. Translation gives CASSLGDRSQETQYF. Complete variable domain (other parts from reference TRBV5-1 and TRBJ2-5): KAGVTQTPRYLIKTRGQQVTLSCSPISGHRSVSWYQQTPGQGLQFLFEYFSETQRNKGNFPGRFSGRQFSNSRSEMNVSTLELGDSALYLCASSLGDRSQETQYFGPGTRLLVL.

The gene calls are TRBV11-2 and TRBJ1-4; weak D call: TRBD1 (5 bases). V lost 5 bases and J lost 6, with 10 bases in between. Germline V CDR1 and CDR2: SGHAT, FQNNGV. The CDR3 extends over 13 amino acids. The CDR3 DNA reads as TGTGCCAGCAGCGCCGGGACCGATGAAAAACTGTTTTTT. Its translation: CASSAGTDEKLFF.

Only one count was recorded for this clone. This chain joins TRBV14 and TRBJ2-1, with TRBD2 identical over 9 bases. This CDR3 contains 15 residues. CDR1 is SGHDN and CDR2 is FVKESK in the germline V gene. V shed 4 bases and J 4 bases; nucleotides not matched to a gene: 5. CDR3 in DNA: TGTGCCAGCAGCCGGATAGCGGGGGTATACAATGAGCAGTTCTTC. The encoded protein is CASSRIAGVYNEQFF.

The chain joins TRBV29-1 to TRBJ1-1, with TRBD1 matching over 8 bases. The CDR3 is made up of 11 amino acids. The germline gives CDR1 SQVTM, CDR2 ANQGSEA. The J segment lost 12 bases and the V segment lost 6 bases, leaving 9 bases of the junction unmatched. CDR3 coding DNA: TGCAGCGTCTCGACAGGGGTGGAAACTTTCTTT. This sequence encodes CSVSTGVETFF.

The chain couples TRBV28 to TRBJ1-2, with 7 bases fitting TRBD1. Germline V gene data show CDR1 as MDHEN and CDR2 as SYDVKM. With 6 bases clipped from V and 7 bases from J, the junction kept 5 bases outside the gene matches. The CDR3 is made up of 12 amino acids. CDR3 amino acids: CASRTGVGGYTF. CDR3 DNA: TGTGCCAGCAGAACAGGGGTGGGTGGCTACACCTTC.

This clone was observed once. The chain carries TRBV18 and TRBJ1-2, with 7 bases identical to TRBD1. The V gene end was trimmed by 4 bases and the J gene end by 6 bases; junction bases not matched to a gene: 5. The germline V gene has CDR1 KGHSH and CDR2 LQKENI. CDR3 length: 13 amino acids. CDR3 nucleotides: TGTGCCAGCTCACTACAGGGGACCAATGGCTACACCTTC. Protein sequence: CASSLQGTNGYTF. Full variable domain (rest looked up from reference TRBV18 and TRBJ1-2): NAGVMQNPRHLVRRRGQEARLRCSPMKGHSHVYWYRQLPEEGLKFMVYLQKENIIDESGMPKERFSAEFPKEGPSILRIQQVVRGDSAAYFCASSLQGTNGYTFGSGTRLTVV.